This T cell receptor (beta chain) was obtained from a study of blood T cell repertoires in COVID-19. Study-wide context: From the United States, Italy and Spain came samples of acute and convalescent COVID-19.

This clone was seen only once. Under the authors' procedure: The authors estimated nucleated cell counts from reference gene primer amplification. Profiled with immunoSEQ multiplex PCR; TCRdb holds only in-frame clones, not every one. V and J calls and clone size come straight from that table; D and trimming were deduced from the DNA. The table includes about 120,000 clones, 79% detected once. The V end lost 3 bases, the J end lost 1 base, and 16 bases lay between the germline ends. The CDR3 runs to 17 residues. Germline V gene data show CDR1 as MNHEY and CDR2 as SMNVEV (reference sequence). The chain carries TRBV27 and TRBJ1-5, with a tentative D call TRBD1 (5 bases). This clonotype originated in a man aged 35-49 years with active or convalescent COVID-19. The sequenced material came from peripheral blood. The CDR3 region is CASSLLSGGTSNQPQHF. The CDR3 nucleotides read TGTGCCAGCAGTTTGTTGTCTGGGGGGACGAGCAATCAGCCCCAGCATTTT.